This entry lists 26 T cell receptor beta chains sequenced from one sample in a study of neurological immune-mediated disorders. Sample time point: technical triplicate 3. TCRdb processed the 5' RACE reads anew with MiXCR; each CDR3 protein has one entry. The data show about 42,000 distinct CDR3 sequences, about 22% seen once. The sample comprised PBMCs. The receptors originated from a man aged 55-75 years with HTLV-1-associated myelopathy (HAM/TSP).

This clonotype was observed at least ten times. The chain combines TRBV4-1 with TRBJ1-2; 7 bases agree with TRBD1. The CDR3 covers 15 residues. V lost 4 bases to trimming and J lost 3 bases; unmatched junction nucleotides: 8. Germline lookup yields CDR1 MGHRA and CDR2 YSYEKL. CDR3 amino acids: CASSRDRDGYYGYTF. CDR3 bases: TGCGCCAGCAGCCGAGACAGGGACGGGTACTATGGCTACACCTTC.

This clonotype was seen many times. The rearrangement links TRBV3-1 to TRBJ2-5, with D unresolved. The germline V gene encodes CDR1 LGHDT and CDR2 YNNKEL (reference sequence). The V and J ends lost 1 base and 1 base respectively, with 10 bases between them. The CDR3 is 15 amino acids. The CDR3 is CASSQATELQETQYF. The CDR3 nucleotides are TGTGCCAGCAGCCAAGCGACGGAACTCCAAGAGACCCAGTACTTC.

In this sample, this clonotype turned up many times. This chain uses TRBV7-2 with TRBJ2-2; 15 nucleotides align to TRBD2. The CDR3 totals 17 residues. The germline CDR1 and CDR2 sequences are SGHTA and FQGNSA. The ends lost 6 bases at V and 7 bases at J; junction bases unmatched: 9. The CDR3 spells CASRPPGLAGGDGELFF. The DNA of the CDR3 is TGTGCCAGCAGGCCTCCGGGACTAGCGGGAGGTGACGGGGAGCTGTTTTTT.

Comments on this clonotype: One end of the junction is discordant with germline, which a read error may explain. CDR3 bases: TGTGCCACCGGTGACTTCGCAGGGGCGAAGACAGATACGCAGTATTTT. Its protein is CATGDFAGAKTDTQYF. This chain uses TRBV24-1 with TRBJ2-3; D may be TRBD1 (6 bases). There are 16 residues in the CDR3. Germline V gives CDR1 KGHDR, CDR2 SFDVKD.

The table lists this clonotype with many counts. The CDR3 here is CASSLGAGGVYEQYF. Here the CDR3 DNA reads TGCGCCAGCAGCTTGGGTGCGGGAGGGGTCTACGAGCAGTACTTC. The V call is TRBV5-1, the J call TRBJ2-7, with TRBD2 identical over 9 bases. Germline CDR1 is SGHRS and CDR2 is YFSETQ. The CDR3 runs 15 residues. V dropped 0 bases and J dropped 3; count of bases not matched to a gene: 4. The whole variable domain, filled in from reference TRBV5-1 and TRBJ2-7, reads KAGVTQTPRYLIKTRGQQVTLSCSPISGHRSVSWYQQTPGQGLQFLFEYFSETQRNKGNFPGRFSGRQFSNSRSEMNVSTLELGDSALYLCASSLGAGGVYEQYFGPGTRLTVT.

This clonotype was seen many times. The CDR3 DNA sequence: TGTGCCAGCAGTGACTCGGGGAGCGTTAATGAAAAACTGTTTTTT. It yields the protein CASSDSGSVNEKLFF. The chain couples TRBV6-4 to TRBJ1-4; D not certain. CDR1 MRHNA and CDR2 SNTAGT come from the germline V gene. Deletions cut 0 bases from V and 4 bases from J, with 9 bases between. This CDR3 contains 15 residues.

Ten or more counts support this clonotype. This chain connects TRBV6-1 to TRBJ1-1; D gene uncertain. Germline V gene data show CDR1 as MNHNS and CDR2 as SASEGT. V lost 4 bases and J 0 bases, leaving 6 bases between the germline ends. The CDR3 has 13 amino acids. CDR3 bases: TGTGCCAGCAGTGGGAATCTGAACACTGAAGCTTTCTTT. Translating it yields CASSGNLNTEAFF.

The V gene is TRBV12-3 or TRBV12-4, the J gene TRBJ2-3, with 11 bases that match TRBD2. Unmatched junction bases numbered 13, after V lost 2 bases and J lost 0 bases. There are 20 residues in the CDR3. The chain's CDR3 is CASSLSGLAGGPASTDTQYF. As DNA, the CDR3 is TGTGCCAGCAGTTTATCAGGGTTAGCGGGGGGGCCCGCAAGCACAGATACGCAGTATTTT.

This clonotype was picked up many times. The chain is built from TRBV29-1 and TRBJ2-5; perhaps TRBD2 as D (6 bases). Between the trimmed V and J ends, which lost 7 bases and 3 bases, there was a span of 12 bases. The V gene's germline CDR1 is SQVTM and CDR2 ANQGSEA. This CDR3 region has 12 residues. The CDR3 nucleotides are TGCAGCGCCGGAGGGCAGAAAGAGACCCAGTACTTC. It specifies CSAGGQKETQYF.

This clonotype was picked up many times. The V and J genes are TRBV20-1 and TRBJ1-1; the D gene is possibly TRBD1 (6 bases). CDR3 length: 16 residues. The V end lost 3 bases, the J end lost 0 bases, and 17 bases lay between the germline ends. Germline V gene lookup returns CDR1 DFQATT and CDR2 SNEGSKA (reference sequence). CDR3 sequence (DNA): TGCAGTGCTAGGGGAGCTCCGGGGGCTATGAACACTGAAGCTTTCTTT. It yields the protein CSARGAPGAMNTEAFF.

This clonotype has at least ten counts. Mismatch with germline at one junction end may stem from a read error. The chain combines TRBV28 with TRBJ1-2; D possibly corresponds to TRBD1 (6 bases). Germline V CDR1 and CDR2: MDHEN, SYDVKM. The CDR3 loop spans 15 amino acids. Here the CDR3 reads CASSLSAQGQAGNTF. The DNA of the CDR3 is TGTGCCAGCAGTTTATCGGCACAGGGCCAGGCTGGCAACACCTTC.

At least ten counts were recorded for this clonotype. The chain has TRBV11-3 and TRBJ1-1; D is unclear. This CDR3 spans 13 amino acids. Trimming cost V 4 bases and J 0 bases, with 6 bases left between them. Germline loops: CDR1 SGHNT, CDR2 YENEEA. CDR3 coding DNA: TGTGCCAGCAGCTCCGGAATGAACACTGAAGCTTTCTTT. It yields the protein CASSSGMNTEAFF.

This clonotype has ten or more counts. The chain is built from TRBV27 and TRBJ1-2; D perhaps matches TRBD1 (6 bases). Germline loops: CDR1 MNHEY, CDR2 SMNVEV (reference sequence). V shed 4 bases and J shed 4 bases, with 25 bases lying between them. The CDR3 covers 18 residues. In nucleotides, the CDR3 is TGTGCCAGCAGTTATCAACGGACAGCGGACGGGTTTGGCTATGGCTACACCTTC. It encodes CASSYQRTADGFGYGYTF.

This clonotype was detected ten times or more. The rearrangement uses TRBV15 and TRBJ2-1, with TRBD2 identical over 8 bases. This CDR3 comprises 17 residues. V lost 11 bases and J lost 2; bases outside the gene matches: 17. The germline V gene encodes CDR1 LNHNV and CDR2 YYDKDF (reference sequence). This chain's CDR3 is CAVRTGAGTRTYNEQFF. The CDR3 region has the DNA TGTGCCGTCAGGACGGGAGCCGGGACTAGGACCTACAATGAGCAGTTCTTC.

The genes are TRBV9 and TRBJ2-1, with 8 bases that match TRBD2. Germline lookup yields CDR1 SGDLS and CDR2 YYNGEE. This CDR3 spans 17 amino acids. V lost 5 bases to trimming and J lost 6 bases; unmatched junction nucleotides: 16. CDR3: CASSRGGGSPGCNEQFF. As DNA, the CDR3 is TGTGCCAGCAGTCGGGGGGGCGGGAGCCCCGGGTGCAATGAGCAGTTCTTC.

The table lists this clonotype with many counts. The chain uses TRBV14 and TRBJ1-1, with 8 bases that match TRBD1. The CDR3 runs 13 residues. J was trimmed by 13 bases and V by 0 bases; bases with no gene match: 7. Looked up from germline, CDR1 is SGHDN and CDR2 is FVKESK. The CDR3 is CASSQDLDREVFF. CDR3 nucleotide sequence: TGTGCCAGCAGCCAAGATCTGGACAGGGAGGTTTTCTTT.

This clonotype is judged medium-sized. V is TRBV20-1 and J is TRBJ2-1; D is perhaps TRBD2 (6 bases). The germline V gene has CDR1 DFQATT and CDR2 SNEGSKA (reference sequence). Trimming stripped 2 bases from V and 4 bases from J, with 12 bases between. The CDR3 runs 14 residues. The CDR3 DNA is TGCAGTGCTAGATGGGGGGTATCGTACAATGAGCAGTTCTTC. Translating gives CSARWGVSYNEQFF.

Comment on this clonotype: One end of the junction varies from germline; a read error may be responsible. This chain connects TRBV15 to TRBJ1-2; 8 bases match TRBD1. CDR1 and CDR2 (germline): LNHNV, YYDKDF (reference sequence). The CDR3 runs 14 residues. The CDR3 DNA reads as TGTGTCACCAGCAGTCACGGGACAGGCTATGGCTACACCTTC. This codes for CVTSSHGTGYGYTF.

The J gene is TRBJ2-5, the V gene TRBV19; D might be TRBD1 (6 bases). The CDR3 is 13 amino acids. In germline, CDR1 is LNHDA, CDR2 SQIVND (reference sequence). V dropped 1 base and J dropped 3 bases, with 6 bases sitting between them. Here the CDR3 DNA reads TGTGCCAGTAGTATAGCAGGGGAAGAGACCCAGTACTTC. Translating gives CASSIAGEETQYF.

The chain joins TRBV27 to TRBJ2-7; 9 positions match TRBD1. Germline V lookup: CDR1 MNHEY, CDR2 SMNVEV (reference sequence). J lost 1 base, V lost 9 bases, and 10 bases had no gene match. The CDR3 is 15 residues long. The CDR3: CASRGTGTGSYEQYF. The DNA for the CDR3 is TGTGCCAGTAGGGGTACCGGGACAGGGTCCTACGAGCAGTACTTC.

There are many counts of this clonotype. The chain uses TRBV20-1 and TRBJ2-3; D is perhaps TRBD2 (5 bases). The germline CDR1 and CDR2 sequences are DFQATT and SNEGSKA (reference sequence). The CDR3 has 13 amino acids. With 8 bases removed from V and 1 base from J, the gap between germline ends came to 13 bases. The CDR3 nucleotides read TGCAGTTCCTCCGGACTCCGCACAGATACGCAGTATTTT. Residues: CSSSGLRTDTQYF.

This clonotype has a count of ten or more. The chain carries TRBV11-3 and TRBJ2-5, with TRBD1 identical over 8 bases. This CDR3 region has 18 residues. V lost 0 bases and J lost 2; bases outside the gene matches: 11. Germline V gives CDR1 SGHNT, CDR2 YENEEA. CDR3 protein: CASSLDPVFGQGQETQYF. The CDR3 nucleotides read TGTGCCAGCAGCTTAGACCCTGTTTTCGGACAGGGTCAAGAGACCCAGTACTTC.

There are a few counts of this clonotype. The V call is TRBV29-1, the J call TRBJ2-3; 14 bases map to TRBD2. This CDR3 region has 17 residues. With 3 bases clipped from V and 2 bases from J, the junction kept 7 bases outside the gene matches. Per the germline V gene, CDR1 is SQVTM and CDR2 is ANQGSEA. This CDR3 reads CSVETSGRAGATDTQYF. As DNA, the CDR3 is TGCAGCGTTGAGACTAGCGGGAGGGCCGGGGCCACAGATACGCAGTATTTT.

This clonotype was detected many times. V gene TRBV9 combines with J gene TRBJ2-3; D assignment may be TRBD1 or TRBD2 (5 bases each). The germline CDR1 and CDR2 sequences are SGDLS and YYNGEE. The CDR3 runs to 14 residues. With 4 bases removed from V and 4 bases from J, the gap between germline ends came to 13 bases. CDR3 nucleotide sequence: TGTGCCAGCAGCTGGGACGCCAAGCCAGATACGCAGTATTTT. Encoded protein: CASSWDAKPDTQYF. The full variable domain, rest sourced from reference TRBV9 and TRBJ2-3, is DSGVTQTPKHLITATGQRVTLRCSPRSGDLSVYWYQQSLDQGLQFLIQYYNGEERAKGNILERFSAQQFPDLHSELNLSSLELGDSALYFCASSWDAKPDTQYFGPGTRLTVL.

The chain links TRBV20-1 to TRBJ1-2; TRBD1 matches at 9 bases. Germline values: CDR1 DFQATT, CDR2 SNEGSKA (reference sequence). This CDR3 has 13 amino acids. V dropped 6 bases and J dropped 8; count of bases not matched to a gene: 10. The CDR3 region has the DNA TGCAGTGCCGACAGGGGGACCCGGCACGGCTACACCTTC. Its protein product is CSADRGTRHGYTF.

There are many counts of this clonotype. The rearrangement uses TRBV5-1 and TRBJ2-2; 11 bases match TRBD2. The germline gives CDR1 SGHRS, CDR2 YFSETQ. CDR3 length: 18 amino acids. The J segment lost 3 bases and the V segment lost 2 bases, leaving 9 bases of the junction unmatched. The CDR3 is CASSFNRLLAGDTGELFF. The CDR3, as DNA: TGCGCCAGCAGCTTTAACAGATTACTAGCGGGAGACACCGGGGAGCTGTTTTTT.